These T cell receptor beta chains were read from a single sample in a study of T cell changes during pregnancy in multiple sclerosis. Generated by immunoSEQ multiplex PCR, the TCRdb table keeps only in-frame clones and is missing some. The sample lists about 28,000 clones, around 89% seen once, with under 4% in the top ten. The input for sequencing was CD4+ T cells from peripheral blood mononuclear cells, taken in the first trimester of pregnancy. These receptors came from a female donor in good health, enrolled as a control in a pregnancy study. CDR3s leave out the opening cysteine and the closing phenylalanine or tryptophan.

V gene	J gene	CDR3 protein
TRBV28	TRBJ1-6	ASSLGTGGNSPLH
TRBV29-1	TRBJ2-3	SVDSGGDTQY
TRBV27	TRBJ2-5	ASTGGAGETQY
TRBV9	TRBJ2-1	ASSMGLAGNNEQF
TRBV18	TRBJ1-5	ASSHLPPWRSDSNQPQH
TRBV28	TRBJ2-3	ASTPTSADTQY
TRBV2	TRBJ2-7	ATRDESYEQY
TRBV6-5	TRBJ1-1	ASTIDRGRRTEAF
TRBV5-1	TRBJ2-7	ASSRGDRVNYEQY
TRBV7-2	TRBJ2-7	ASSLGTASLVDEQY
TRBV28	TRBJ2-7	ASRPGGSFAYEQY
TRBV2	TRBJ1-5	ASSGQGLSNQPQH
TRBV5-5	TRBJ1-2	ASSLIGDNYGYT
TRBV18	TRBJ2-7	ASSPPGGASYEQY
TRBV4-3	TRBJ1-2	ASSQAQGAYGYT
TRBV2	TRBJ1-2	ASGPAGGGYGYT
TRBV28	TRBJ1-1	ASSLGSLNTEAF
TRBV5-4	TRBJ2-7	ASSPGTVSSYEQY
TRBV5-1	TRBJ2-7	ASNLGTGTGSEQY
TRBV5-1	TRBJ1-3	ASSYLIATIY
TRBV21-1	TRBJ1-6	ASTKAGFDSPLH
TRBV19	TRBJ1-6	ASSGVDTKGPYNSPLH
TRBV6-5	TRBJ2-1	ASRRDLRADNEQF
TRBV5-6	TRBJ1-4	ASSLSGQGYEKLF
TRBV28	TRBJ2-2	ASSSPGQDDTGELF
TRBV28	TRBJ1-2	AGGQGNYGYT
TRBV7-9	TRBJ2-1	ASSQDRSHNEQF
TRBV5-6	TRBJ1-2	ASGEQGVGDGYT
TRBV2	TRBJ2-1	ASISGGGSYNEQF
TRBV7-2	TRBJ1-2	ASRQGEGSYT
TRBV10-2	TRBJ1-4	ASSESRAAEKLF
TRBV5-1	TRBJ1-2	ASSLGEVYGYT
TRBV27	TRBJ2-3	ASIPRLAPTDTQY
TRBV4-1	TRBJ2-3	ASRGLAIPTSTDTQY
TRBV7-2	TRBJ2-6	ASSLGGSGANVLT
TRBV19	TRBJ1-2	ASCRDRGPSGYT
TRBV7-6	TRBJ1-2	ASSSEVGGGYT
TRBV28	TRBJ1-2	ATWDSNNYGYT
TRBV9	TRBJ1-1	ASSVGTLNTEAF
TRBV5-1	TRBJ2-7	ASSFSGTGHYEQY
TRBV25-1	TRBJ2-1	ASIGSGGASYNEQF
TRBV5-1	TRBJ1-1	ASSLEQGVNTEAF
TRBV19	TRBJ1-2	ASRPAGENYGYT
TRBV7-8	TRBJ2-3	ASTPGLTDTQY
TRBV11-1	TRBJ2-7	ASSLNRRQGYAYEQY
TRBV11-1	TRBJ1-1	ASSNTYGVRTEAF
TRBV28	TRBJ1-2	ASRTGQGNYGYT